One sample yielded the 22 T cell receptor beta chains listed below, sequenced in a study of cytomegalovirus exposure and HLA in healthy donors. This PCR relied on a set of 60 Vbeta primers and 13 Jbeta primers. Method: immunoSEQ multiplex PCR; TCRdb's copy keeps in-frame clones and lacks some. The sample consists of about 80,000 clones, 70% to 85% of them appearing once. The sample taken for sequencing was PBMCs. These receptors were obtained from a man aged 25-40 years in good health and CMV-seronegative.

The chain couples TRBV7-2 to TRBJ2-5; D is uncertain. The V gene's germline CDR1 is SGHTA and CDR2 FQGNSA. This CDR3 contains 13 residues. V lost 3 bases and J 2 bases, leaving 7 bases between the germline ends. The CDR3 nucleotides are TGTGCCAGCAGCTTCGTCACACAAGAGACCCAGTACTTC. Its translation: CASSFVTQETQYF.

This clone occurred once. The gene calls are TRBV28 and TRBJ2-7; TRBD2 matches at 7 bases. Germline V lookup: CDR1 MDHEN, CDR2 SYDVKM. The CDR3 loop spans 16 amino acids. With 1 base clipped from V and 3 bases from J, the junction kept 9 bases outside the gene matches. CDR3 DNA: TGTGCCAGCAGTTTATCAGGAACGGGAGGAGACTACGAGCAGTACTTC. It translates to CASSLSGTGGDYEQYF.

The CDR3 spells CASSPRTTPGGELFF. The CDR3 bases are TGTGCCAGCAGCCCCCGGACTACCCCAGGGGGGGAGCTGTTTTTT. The chain has TRBV7-2 and TRBJ2-2, with TRBD2 as a possible D gene (6 bases). The CDR3 is 15 amino acids. The V gene's germline CDR1 is SGHTA and CDR2 FQGNSA. V lost 5 bases to trimming and J lost 8 bases, with 18 bases between them.

The chain links TRBV28 to TRBJ1-1; a weak D match, TRBD1 (6 bases). CDR1 and CDR2 from the germline V gene are MDHEN and SYDVKM. Between the trimmed V and J ends, which lost 5 bases and 4 bases, there was a span of 11 bases. CDR3 length: 13 residues. Written as DNA, the CDR3 is TGTGCCAGCAGTATACAGGGAAGCACTGAAGCTTTCTTT. This sequence encodes CASSIQGSTEAFF.

This chain connects TRBV28 to TRBJ1-2; no clear D gene. The CDR3 covers 12 residues. The V end lost 0 bases, the J end lost 7 bases, and 6 bases lay between the germline ends. Germline loops: CDR1 MDHEN, CDR2 SYDVKM. The CDR3 sequence: CASSLWAGGYTF. Here the CDR3 DNA reads TGTGCCAGCAGTTTATGGGCGGGTGGCTACACCTTC.

The chain carries TRBV11-3 and TRBJ2-1, with 8 nucleotides matching TRBD2. The trim removed 2 bases at V and 6 bases at J, leaving 9 bases unmatched. In germline, CDR1 is SGHNT, CDR2 YENEEA. The CDR3 runs to 16 residues. The CDR3 DNA follows: TGTGCCAGCAGCTTACCTTTCGGGAGGGCAGGCAATGAGCAGTTCTTC. Amino acid sequence: CASSLPFGRAGNEQFF. The full variable domain, in which reference TRBV11-3 and TRBJ2-1 provide the parts outside the CDR3, is EAGVVQSPRYKIIEKKQPVAFWCNPISGHNTLYWYLQNLGQGPELLIRYENEEAVDDSQLPKDRFSAERLKGVDSTLKIQPAELGDSAVYLCASSLPFGRAGNEQFFGPGTRLTVL.

The chain couples TRBV28 to TRBJ2-4, with 7 bases identical to TRBD1. Germline loops: CDR1 MDHEN, CDR2 SYDVKM. This CDR3 spans 15 amino acids. V shed 5 bases and J 2 bases; nucleotides not matched to a gene: 6. The CDR3 spells CASSLLTGTKNIQYF. For the CDR3, the DNA is TGTGCCAGCAGTCTACTGACAGGGACCAAAAACATTCAGTACTTC.

This clone showed up just once. This rearrangement joins TRBV6-1 to TRBJ1-4; TRBD1 might be the D (5 bases). Germline V lookup: CDR1 MNHNS, CDR2 SASEGT. V was cut by 6 bases and J by 6 bases, with 17 bases left in between. This CDR3 has 15 amino acids. CDR3 bases: TGTGCCAGCAGAGAGCGACAGCAAGGGGATGAAAAACTGTTTTTT. It translates to CASRERQQGDEKLFF.

There are many counts of this clone. The chain uses TRBV11-3 and TRBJ2-1, with D perhaps matching TRBD2 (7 bases). Germline V gives CDR1 SGHNT, CDR2 YENEEA. The CDR3 consists of 13 residues. V lost 4 bases and J 8 bases, leaving 12 bases between the germline ends. DNA for the CDR3: TGTGCCAGCAGCTCGCGGGGGCGAGATGAGCAGTTCTTC. As protein: CASSSRGRDEQFF.

This clone came up once. CDR3 in amino acids: CASSSLAGGRETQYF. The DNA for the CDR3 is TGTGCCAGCAGCTCTCTAGCGGGAGGGCGGGAGACCCAGTACTTC. The gene calls are TRBV7-2 and TRBJ2-5, with TRBD2 identical over 12 bases. Germline loops: CDR1 SGHTA, CDR2 FQGNSA. V lost 4 bases, J lost 5 bases, and 5 bases stayed unmatched. The CDR3 is 15 residues long.

The CDR3 coding sequence is TGTGCCAGCTCAACTGTAGGGGACTATGGCTACACCTTC. Amino acid sequence: CASSTVGDYGYTF. This chain joins TRBV19 and TRBJ1-2, with D tentatively TRBD1 (5 bases). V dropped 9 bases and J dropped 3 bases, with 14 bases sitting between them. The CDR3 consists of 13 residues. Germline CDR1 and CDR2: LNHDA and SQIVND (reference sequence).

J is TRBJ1-1 and V is TRBV28; D may be TRBD1 (6 bases). The CDR3 spans 15 residues. The ends were cut back, 5 bases at V and 0 bases at J, with 13 bases in the middle. CDR1 and CDR2 from the germline V gene are MDHEN and SYDVKM. The CDR3 protein is CASSLGQPMNTEAFF. The CDR3 DNA sequence: TGTGCCAGCAGTCTTGGACAGCCGATGAACACTGAAGCTTTCTTT.

This chain uses TRBV15 with TRBJ2-2; no clear D gene. Germline values: CDR1 LNHNV, CDR2 YYDKDF (reference sequence). The CDR3 runs to 17 residues. Trimming removed 0 bases at V and 4 bases at J, with 15 bases between. This CDR3 reads CATSRDQEEFGTGELFF. Here the CDR3 DNA reads TGTGCCACCAGCAGAGATCAAGAGGAATTCGGCACCGGGGAGCTGTTTTTT.

The sample holds a few counts of this clone. The chain recombines TRBV5-5 with TRBJ2-1; a possible D gene is TRBD2 (6 bases). CDR3 length equals 13 residues. Trimming left V 2 bases short and J 4 bases short, with 7 bases between. The germline V gene has CDR1 SGHKS and CDR2 YYEKEE (reference sequence). CDR3 bases: TGTGCCAGCAGCTTTAGCGGATACAATGAGCAGTTCTTC. This translates into CASSFSGYNEQFF.

The chain links TRBV7-9 to TRBJ1-4; possible D gene TRBD1, 5 bases. The CDR3 sequence is 13 residues long. Per germline, CDR1 SEHNR and CDR2 FQNEAQ (reference sequence). V was trimmed by 5 bases and J by 10 bases, leaving 14 bases between them. CDR3 protein: CASSRGGDPKLFF. CDR3 bases: TGTGCCAGCAGCCGTGGGGGGGACCCAAAACTGTTTTTT. Full variable domain (rest looked up from reference TRBV7-9 and TRBJ1-4): DTGVSQNPRHKITKRGQNVTFRCDPISEHNRLYWYRQTLGQGPEFLTYFQNEAQLEKSRLLSDRFSAERPKGSFSTLEIQRTEQGDSAMYLCASSRGGDPKLFFGSGTQLSVL.

V and J are TRBV6-1 and TRBJ2-1; 8 bases are a match to TRBD1. The CDR3 extends over 14 amino acids. From germline, CDR1 is MNHNS and CDR2 SASEGT. V lost 5 bases and J lost 1; bases outside the gene matches: 1. The CDR3 DNA follows: TGTGCCAGCAGTACAGGGGGGTCCTACAATGAGCAGTTCTTC. Translation: CASSTGGSYNEQFF.

CDR3 nucleotide sequence: TGTGCCATCAGTGACACAGGGGGCACTAATGAAAAACTGTTTTTT. It translates to CAISDTGGTNEKLFF. This chain links TRBV10-3 with TRBJ1-4, with 9 bases aligning to TRBD1. The CDR3 sequence is 15 residues long. V was pared by 3 bases and J by 2 bases, with 1 base of the junction left unmatched. Germline V CDR1 and CDR2: ENHRY, SYGVKD.

The chain joins TRBV6-1 to TRBJ2-1, with a weak D call TRBD1 (6 bases). This CDR3 has 12 residues. Germline V gene data show CDR1 as MNHNS and CDR2 as SASEGT. Trimming took 8 bases from V and 5 from J, leaving 10 bases between them. CDR3 DNA sequence: TGTGCCAGCCGACAGGTGAACAATGAGCAGTTCTTC. It is translated as CASRQVNNEQFF.

V usage is TRBV7-8 and J usage is TRBJ1-2; tentative D call: TRBD1 (6 bases). Germline-derived CDR1 and CDR2 are SGHVS and FQNEAQ. The germline V and J ends were trimmed by 1 base and 2 bases, with 11 bases remaining between them. This CDR3 region has 15 residues. The chain's CDR3 is CASSLGGTGNYGYTF. CDR3 nucleotide sequence: TGTGCCAGCAGCTTAGGCGGTACAGGGAACTATGGCTACACCTTC.

V and J are TRBV29-1 and TRBJ1-1; 10 nucleotides align to TRBD1. Trimming removed 6 bases from V and 9 bases from J; junction bases left unmatched: 10. This CDR3 contains 13 residues. CDR1 SQVTM and CDR2 ANQGSEA come from the germline V gene. The CDR3 DNA reads as TGCAGCGTGGCTGACAGGGGGCAAACGCAAGCTTTCTTT. Protein sequence: CSVADRGQTQAFF.

This chain uses TRBV7-9 with TRBJ1-4, with D possibly being TRBD1 (6 bases). CDR3 size: 16 residues. Trimming pared 5 bases from V and 3 bases from J, leaving 16 bases between. Germline CDR1 reads SEHNR; CDR2 reads FQNEAQ (reference sequence). This CDR3 is CASSPMRQVSNEKLFF. For the CDR3, the DNA is TGTGCCAGCAGCCCAATGAGACAGGTCTCTAATGAAAAACTGTTTTTT.

The chain links TRBV6-4 to TRBJ2-1; 7 bases are a match to TRBD2. CDR3 length: 14 amino acids. Trimming cost V 0 bases and J 6 bases; bases outside gene matches: 2. Per the germline V gene, CDR1 is MRHNA and CDR2 is SNTAGT. CDR3 sequence: CASSDSGTTNEQFF. CDR3 DNA sequence: TGTGCCAGCAGTGACTCCGGGACTACCAATGAGCAGTTCTTC.